A single T cell receptor beta chain is shown here with its context. There is no known antigen for this receptor. There are no base qualities to consult, and no much larger clone falls within one base. This sample is part of a study of response to subunit inactivated influenza vaccine (dated by TCRdb to 2016 to 2018). As for the study more broadly: Deep quantitative T cell receptor repertoire profiling was used in the study to track responses to a trivalent subunit inactivated influenza vaccine. What the work shows at the level of the full study, not this receptor alone: The authors proposed that each seasonal influenza vaccination may bring in only a limited number of new T cells.

Trimming removed 8 bases from V and 8 bases from J, leaving 13 bases between the germline ends. The CDR3 numbers 13 residues from cysteine through phenylalanine. This entry keeps only the CDR3 DNA: 39 bases, framed from base 1. Receptor amplification or capture employed RT-PCR. The instrument given in TCRdb is Illumina HiSeq 2500. TCRdb reran the public reads through fastp at Q25 and MiXCR, keeping productive beta chains. For every CDR3 protein sequence, its rows merge into one entry that carries the most common genes and DNA. For this sample the table gives 550,000 to 800,000 distinct CDR3 sequences, of which 11% to 15% were detected only once. Together, the top ten hold 6.5% to 8.5% of the sample.

The V and J segments used are TRBV12-3 or TRBV12-4 and TRBJ1-6, and possibly TRBD1, on 5 matching bases. The sequence was obtained from a man aged 50 or older who received an inactivated influenza vaccine. Donor details come from another sample of the same person, matched by shared clones. Sequences were derived from PBMCs from blood, sampled approximately 15 days before vaccination. The CDR3 region reads CASAGTLDSPLHF. In nucleotides, the sequence is TGTGCCAGCGCCGGGACTCTCGATTCACCCCTCCACTTT.